This TCR beta chain was captured in a study of T cells in localized non-small cell lung cancer. Assay: immunoSEQ multiplex PCR; the TCRdb copy retains only in-frame clones and omits some. The sample contains 53,000 or so clones, roughly nine tenths of which appear only once. Points from the study as a whole: Investigators sequenced only a single tumor region, leaving heterogeneity possible. Appearance in adjacent lung was seen for a median roughly 56 of the top 100 tumor clones.

The germline V gene has CDR1 MNHNS and CDR2 SASEGT. CDR3 length: 14 residues. V was pared by 2 bases and J by 2 bases, with 10 bases between. Note on this clone: What it recognizes is unknown.

Sample: peripheral blood, taken before any cancer treatment. The source of this sequence is a man aged 40 to 69 with stage I lung adenocarcinoma. The chain recombines TRBV6-1 with TRBJ2-7; TRBD2 is a possible D gene (6 bases). The CDR3: CASSEPDYPYEQYF. The CDR3 nucleotides read TGTGCCAGCAGTGAACCGGACTATCCCTACGAGCAGTACTTC.